This T cell receptor beta chain was retrieved from a study of graft-versus-host responses after intestinal transplantation. Turning to the study itself: Transplants given to recipients were multivisceral, liver-intestinal, or isolated intestinal.

Study findings and constraints: Researchers found GvH clones in recipient marrow, and some showed up first in ileum or blood.

A note on this clone: The antigen is unknown.

Sequenced by immunoSEQ multiplex PCR; TCRdb stores in-frame clones only, minus some. The table includes some 86,000 clones, about 89% detected once. Losses at the gene ends were 3 bases for V and 5 bases for J; bases not matched to a gene: 8. CDR1 LNHDA and CDR2 SQIVND come from the germline V gene (reference sequence). The CDR3 has 15 amino acids. The sequence was obtained from a human donor who received an intestinal transplant. The sequencing used unstimulated CD8+ T cells sorted from spleen or lymph node cells, collected before intestinal transplant. The chain recombines TRBV19 with TRBJ2-3; 7 bases align to TRBD2. The DNA for the CDR3 is TGTGCCAGTAGTATTTGGGCGGGAGCACTAGATACGCAGTATTTT. Translating it yields CASSIWAGALDTQYF.